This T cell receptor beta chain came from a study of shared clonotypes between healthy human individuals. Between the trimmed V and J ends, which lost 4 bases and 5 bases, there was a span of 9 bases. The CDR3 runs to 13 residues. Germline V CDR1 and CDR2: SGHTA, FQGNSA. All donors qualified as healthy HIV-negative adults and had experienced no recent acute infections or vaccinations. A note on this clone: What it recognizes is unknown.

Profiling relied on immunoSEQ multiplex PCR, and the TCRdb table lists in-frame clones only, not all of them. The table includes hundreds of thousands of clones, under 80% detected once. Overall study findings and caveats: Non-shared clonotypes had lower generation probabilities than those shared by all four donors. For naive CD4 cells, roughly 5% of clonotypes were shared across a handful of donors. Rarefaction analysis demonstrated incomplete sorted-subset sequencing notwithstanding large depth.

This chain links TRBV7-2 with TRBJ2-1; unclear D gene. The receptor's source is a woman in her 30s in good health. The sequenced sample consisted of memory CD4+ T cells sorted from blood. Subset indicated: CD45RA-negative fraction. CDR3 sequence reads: CASSSTTDNEQFF. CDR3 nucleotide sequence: TGTGCCAGCAGCTCTACTACAGACAATGAGCAGTTCTTC.